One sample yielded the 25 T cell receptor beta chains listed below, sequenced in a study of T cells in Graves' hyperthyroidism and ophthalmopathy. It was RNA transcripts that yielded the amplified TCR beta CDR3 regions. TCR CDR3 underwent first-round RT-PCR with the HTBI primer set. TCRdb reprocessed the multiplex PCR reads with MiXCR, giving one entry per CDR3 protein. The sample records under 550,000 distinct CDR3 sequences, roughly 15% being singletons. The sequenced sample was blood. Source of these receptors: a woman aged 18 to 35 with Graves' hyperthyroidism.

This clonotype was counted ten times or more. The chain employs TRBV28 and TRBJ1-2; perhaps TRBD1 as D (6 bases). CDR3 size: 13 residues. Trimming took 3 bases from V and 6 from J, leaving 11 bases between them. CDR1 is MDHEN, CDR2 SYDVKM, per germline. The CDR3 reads CASSFGGLNGYTF. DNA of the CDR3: TGTGCCAGCAGTTTCGGGGGGCTTAATGGCTACACCTTC.

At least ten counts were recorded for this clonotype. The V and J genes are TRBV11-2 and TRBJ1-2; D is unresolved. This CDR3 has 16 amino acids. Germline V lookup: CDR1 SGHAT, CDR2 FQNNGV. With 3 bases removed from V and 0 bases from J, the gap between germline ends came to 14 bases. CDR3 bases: TGTGCCAGCAGCTTCGGAGGCGTGCGGACTAACTATGGCTACACCTTC. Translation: CASSFGGVRTNYGYTF.

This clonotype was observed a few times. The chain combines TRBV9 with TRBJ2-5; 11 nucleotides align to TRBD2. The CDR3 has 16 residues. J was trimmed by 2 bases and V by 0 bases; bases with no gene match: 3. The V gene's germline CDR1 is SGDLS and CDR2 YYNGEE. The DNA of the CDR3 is TGTGCCAGCAGCGTAGGGACTAGCGGGTTACAAGAGACCCAGTACTTC. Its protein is CASSVGTSGLQETQYF.

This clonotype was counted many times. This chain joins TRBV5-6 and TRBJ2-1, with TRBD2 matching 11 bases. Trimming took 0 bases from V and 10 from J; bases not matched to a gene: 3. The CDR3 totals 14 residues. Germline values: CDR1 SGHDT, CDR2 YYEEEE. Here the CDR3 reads CASSLVAGGQEQFF. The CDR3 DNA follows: TGTGCCAGCAGCTTGGTAGCGGGAGGGCAAGAGCAGTTCTTC.

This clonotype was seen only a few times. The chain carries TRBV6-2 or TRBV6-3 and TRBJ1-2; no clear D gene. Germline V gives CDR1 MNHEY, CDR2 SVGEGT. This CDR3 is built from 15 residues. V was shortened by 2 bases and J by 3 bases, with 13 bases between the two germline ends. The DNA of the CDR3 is TGTGCCAGCAGTTACCTAGCAGTGGAGGACTATGGCTACACCTTC. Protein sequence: CASSYLAVEDYGYTF.

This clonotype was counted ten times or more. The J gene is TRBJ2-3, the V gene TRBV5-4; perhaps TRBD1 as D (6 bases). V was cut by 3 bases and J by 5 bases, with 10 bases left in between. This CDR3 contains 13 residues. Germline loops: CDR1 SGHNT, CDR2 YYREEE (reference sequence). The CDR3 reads CASSYGRGDTQYF. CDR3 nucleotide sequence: TGTGCCAGCAGCTACGGCAGGGGAGATACGCAGTATTTT.

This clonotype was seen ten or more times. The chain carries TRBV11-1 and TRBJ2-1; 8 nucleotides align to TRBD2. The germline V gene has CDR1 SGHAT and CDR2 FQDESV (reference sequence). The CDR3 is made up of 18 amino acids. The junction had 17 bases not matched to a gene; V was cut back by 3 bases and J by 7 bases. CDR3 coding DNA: TGTGCCAGCAGCTTCCCTCGGGGGGGGCAGCTAGCGGAAAATGAGCAGTTCTTC. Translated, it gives CASSFPRGGQLAENEQFF.

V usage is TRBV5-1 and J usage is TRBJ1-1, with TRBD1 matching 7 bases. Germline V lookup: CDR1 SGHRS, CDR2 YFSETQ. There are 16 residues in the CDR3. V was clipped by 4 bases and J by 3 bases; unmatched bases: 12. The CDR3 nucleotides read TGCGCCAGCAGCAATAGACAGGGTGGAAGGGACACTGAAGCTTTCTTT. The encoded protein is CASSNRQGGRDTEAFF. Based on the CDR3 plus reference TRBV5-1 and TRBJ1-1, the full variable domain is KAGVTQTPRYLIKTRGQQVTLSCSPISGHRSVSWYQQTPGQGLQFLFEYFSETQRNKGNFPGRFSGRQFSNSRSEMNVSTLELGDSALYLCASSNRQGGRDTEAFFGQGTRLTVV.

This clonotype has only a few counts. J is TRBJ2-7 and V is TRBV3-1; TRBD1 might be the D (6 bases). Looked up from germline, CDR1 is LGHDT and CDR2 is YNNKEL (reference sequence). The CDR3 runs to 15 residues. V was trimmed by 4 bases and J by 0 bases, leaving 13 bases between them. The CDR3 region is CASSLRDTVSYEQYF. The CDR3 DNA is TGTGCCAGCAGCCTCCGGGACACCGTCTCCTACGAGCAGTACTTC.

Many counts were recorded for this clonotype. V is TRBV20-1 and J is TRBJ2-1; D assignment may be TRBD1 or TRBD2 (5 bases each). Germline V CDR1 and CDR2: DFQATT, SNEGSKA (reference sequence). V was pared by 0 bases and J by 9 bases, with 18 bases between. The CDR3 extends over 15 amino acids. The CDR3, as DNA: TGCAGTGCTAGAGATGGCAGGCTAGCCGGGACTGAGCAGTTCTTC. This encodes CSARDGRLAGTEQFF.

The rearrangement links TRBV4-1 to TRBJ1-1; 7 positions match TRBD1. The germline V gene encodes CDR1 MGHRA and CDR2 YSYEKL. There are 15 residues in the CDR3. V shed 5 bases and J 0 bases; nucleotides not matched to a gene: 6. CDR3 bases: TGCGCCAGCAGCACCAGGGGGATAATGAACACTGAAGCTTTCTTT. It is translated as CASSTRGIMNTEAFF.

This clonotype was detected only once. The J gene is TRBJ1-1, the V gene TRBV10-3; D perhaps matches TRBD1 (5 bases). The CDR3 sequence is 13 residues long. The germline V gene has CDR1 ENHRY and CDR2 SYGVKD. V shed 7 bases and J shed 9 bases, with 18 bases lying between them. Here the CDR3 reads CAITGGEKSKAFF. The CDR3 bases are TGTGCCATCACTGGAGGGGAGAAATCTAAAGCTTTCTTT.

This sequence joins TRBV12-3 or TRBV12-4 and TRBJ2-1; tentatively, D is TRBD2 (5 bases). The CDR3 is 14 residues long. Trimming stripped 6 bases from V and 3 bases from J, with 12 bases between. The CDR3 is CASSPTRDYNEQFF. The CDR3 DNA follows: TGTGCCAGCAGCCCTACTAGAGACTACAATGAGCAGTTCTTC.

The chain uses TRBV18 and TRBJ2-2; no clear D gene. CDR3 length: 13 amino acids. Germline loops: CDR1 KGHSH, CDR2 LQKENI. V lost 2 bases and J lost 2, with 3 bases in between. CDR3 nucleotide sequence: TGTGCCAGCTCACCATTTAACACCGGGGAGCTGTTTTTT. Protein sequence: CASSPFNTGELFF.

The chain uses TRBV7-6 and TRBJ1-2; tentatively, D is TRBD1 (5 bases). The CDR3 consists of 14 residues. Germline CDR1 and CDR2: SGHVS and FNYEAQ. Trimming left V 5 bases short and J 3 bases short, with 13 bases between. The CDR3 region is CASSPTLGDYGYTF. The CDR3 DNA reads TGTGCCAGCAGCCCGACTTTGGGGGACTATGGCTACACCTTC. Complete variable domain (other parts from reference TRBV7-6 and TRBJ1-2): GAGVSQSPRYKVTKRGQDVALRCDPISGHVSLYWYRQALGQGPEFLTYFNYEAQQDKSGLPNDRFSAERPEGSISTLTIQRTEQRDSAMYRCASSPTLGDYGYTFGSGTRLTVV.

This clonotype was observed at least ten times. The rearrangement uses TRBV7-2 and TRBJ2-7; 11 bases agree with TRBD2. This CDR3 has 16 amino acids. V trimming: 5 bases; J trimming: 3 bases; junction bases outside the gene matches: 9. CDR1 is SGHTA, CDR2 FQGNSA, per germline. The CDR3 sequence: CASSDLGTSGSYEQYF. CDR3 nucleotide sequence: TGTGCCAGCAGCGACCTCGGAACTAGCGGGAGCTACGAGCAGTACTTC.

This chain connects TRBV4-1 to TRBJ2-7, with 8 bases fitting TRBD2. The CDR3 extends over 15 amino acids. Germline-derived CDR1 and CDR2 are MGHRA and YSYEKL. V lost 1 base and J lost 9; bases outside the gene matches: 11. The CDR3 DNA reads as TGCGCCAGCAGCCAAGGGGAATTCCCTAGCGGGCTGCAGTACTTC. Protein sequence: CASSQGEFPSGLQYF.

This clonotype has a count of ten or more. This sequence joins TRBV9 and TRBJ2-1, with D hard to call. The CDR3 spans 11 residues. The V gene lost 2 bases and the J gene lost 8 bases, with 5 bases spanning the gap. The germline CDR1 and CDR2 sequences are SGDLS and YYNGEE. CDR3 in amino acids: CASSVLDEQFF. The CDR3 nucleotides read TGTGCCAGCAGCGTCTTGGATGAGCAGTTCTTC.

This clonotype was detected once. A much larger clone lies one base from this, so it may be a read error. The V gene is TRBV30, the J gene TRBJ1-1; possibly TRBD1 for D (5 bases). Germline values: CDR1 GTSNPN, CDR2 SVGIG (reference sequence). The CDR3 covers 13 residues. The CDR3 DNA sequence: TGTGCCTGGGGGGGTCTCGGGAACACTGGAGCTTTCTTT. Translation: CAWGGLGNTGAFF.

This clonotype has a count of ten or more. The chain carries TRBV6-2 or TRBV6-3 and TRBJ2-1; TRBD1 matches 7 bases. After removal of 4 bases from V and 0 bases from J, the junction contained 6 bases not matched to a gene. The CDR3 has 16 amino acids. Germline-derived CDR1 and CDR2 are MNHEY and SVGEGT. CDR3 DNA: TGTGCCAGCAGTTCTCCGGACAGGTACTCCTACAATGAGCAGTTCTTC. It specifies CASSSPDRYSYNEQFF.

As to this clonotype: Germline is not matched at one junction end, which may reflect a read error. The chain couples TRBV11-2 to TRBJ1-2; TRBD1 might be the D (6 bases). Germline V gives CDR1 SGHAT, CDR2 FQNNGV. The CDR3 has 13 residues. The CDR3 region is CACSSTGIYGYTF. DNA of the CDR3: TGTGCCTGCAGCTCCACAGGGATCTATGGCTACACCTTC.

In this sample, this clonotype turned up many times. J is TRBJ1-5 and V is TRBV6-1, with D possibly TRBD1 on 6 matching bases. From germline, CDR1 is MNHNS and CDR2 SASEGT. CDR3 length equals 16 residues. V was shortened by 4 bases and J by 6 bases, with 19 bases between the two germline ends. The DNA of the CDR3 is TGTGCCAGCAGTGCCTCTTCTTCGGGGGCTAGTCAGCCCCAGCATTTT. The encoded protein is CASSASSSGASQPQHF.

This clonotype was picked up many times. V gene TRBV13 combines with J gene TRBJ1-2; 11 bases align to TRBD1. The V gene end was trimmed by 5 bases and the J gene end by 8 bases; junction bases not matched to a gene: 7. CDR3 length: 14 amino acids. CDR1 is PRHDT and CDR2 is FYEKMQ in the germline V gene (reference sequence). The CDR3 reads CASSIGQGANGYTF. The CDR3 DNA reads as TGTGCCAGCAGCATTGGACAGGGGGCTAACGGCTACACCTTC.

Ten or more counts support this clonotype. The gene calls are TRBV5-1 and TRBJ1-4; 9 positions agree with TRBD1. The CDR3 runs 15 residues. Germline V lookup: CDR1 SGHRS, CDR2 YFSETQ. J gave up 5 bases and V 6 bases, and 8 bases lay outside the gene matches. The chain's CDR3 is CASTEYGTGNEKLFF. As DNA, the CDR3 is TGCGCCAGCACCGAATACGGGACAGGGAATGAAAAACTGTTTTTT.

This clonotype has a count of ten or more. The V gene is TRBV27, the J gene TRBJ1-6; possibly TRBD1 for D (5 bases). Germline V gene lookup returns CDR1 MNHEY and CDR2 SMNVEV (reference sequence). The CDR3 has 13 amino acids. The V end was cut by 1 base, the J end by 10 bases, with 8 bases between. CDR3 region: CASSLWWDSPLHF. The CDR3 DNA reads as TGTGCCAGCAGTTTATGGTGGGACTCACCCCTCCACTTT.